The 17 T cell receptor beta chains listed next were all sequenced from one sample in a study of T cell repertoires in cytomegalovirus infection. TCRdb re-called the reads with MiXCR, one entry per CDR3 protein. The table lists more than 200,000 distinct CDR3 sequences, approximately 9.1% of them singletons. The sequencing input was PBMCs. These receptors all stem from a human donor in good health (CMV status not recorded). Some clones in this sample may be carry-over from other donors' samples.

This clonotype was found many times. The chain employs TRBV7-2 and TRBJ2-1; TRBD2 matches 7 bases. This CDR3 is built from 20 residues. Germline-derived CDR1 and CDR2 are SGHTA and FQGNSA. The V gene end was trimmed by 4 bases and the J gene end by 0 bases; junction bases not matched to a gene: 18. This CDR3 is CASSSPAERGTESSYNEQFF. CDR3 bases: TGTGCCAGCAGCTCCCCGGCAGAGCGGGGTACCGAGAGCTCCTACAATGAGCAGTTCTTC.

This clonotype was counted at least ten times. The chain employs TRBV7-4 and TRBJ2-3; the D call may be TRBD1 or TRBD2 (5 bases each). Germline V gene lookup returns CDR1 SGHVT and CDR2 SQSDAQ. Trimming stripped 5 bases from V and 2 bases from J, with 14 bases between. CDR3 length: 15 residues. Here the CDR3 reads CASSPGRGPTDTQYF. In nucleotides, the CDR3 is TGTGCCAGCAGCCCTGGACGGGGACCCACAGATACGCAGTATTTT.

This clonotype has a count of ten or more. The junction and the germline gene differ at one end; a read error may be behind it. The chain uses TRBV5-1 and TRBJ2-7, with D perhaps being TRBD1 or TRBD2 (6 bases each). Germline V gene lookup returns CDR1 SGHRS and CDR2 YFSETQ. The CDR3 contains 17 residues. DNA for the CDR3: TGCGCCAGCAGTTTGGAACCCGGGGGCGGACCAGACGGCGAGCAGTACTTC. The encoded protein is CASSLEPGGGPDGEQYF. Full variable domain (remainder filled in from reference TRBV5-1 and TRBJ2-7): KAGVTQTPRYLIKTRGQQVTLSCSPISGHRSVSWYQQTPGQGLQFLFEYFSETQRNKGNFPGRFSGRQFSNSRSEMNVSTLELGDSALYLCASSLEPGGGPDGEQYFGPGTRLTVT.

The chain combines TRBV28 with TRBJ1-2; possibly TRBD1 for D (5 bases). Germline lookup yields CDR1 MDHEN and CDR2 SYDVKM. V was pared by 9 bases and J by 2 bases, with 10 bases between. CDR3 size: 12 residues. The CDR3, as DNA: TGTGCCAGTGGGACGCTAAACTATGGCTACACCTTC. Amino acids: CASGTLNYGYTF.

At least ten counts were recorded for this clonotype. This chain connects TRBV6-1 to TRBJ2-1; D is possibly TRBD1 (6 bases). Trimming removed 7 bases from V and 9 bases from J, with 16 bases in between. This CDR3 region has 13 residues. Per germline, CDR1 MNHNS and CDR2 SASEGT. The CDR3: CASNGQPTAEQFF. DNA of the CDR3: TGTGCCAGCAATGGACAGCCGACGGCTGAGCAGTTCTTC.

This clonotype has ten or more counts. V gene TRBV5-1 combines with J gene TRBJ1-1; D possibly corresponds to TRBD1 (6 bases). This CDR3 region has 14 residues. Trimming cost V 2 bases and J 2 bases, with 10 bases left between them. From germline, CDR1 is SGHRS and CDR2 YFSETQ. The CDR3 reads CASSLGTLNTEAFF. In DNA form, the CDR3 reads TGCGCCAGCAGCTTAGGGACACTCAACACTGAAGCTTTCTTT.

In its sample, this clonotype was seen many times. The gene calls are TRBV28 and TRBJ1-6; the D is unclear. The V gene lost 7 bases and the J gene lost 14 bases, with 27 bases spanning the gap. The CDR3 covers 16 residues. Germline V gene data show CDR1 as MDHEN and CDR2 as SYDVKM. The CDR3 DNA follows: TGTGCCAGCAACACTGCCGGCGGGCCCCCGGGAGGATCCCTCCACTTT. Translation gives CASNTAGGPPGGSLHF.

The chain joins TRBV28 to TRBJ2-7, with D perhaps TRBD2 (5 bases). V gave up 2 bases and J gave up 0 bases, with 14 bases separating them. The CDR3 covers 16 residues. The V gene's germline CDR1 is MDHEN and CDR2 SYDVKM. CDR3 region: CASSLSGLPSSYEQYF. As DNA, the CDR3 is TGTGCCAGCAGTTTAAGCGGCCTCCCTAGCTCCTACGAGCAGTACTTC. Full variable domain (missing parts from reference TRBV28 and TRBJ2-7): DVKVTQSSRYLVKRTGEKVFLECVQDMDHENMFWYRQDPGLGLRLIYFSYDVKMKEKGDIPEGYSVSREKKERFSLILESASTNQTSMYLCASSLSGLPSSYEQYFGPGTRLTVT.

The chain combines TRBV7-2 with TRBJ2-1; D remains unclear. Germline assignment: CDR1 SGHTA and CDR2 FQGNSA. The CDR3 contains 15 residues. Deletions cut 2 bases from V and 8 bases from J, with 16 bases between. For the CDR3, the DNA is TGTGCCAGCAGCTTATATGGCAGCTTGGGCGATGAGCAGTTCTTC. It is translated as CASSLYGSLGDEQFF.

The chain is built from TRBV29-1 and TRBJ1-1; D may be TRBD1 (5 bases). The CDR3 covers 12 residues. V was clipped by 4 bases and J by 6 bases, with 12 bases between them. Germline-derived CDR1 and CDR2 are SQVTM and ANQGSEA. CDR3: CSVVRVGAEAFF. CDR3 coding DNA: TGCAGCGTTGTTAGGGTGGGGGCTGAAGCTTTCTTT.

CDR3 in amino acids: CASSFQGQPQHF. As DNA, the CDR3 is TGTGCCAGCAGTTTTCAAGGTCAGCCCCAGCATTTT. This chain links TRBV12-3 or TRBV12-4 with TRBJ1-5; D not certain. V dropped 3 bases and J dropped 6 bases, with 6 bases sitting between them. This CDR3 spans 12 amino acids.

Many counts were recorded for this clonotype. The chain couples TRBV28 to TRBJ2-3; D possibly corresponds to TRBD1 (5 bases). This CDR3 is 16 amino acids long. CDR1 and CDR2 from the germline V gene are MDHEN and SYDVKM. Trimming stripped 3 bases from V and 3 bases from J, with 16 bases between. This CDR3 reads CASSFGLDSLTDTQYF. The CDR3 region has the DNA TGTGCCAGCAGTTTTGGGCTTGACAGCTTGACAGATACGCAGTATTTT.

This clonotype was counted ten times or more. The CDR3 nucleotides read TGTGCCAGCAGCTCGGACAGGGCTGTTGAAAAACTGTTTTTT. Protein sequence: CASSSDRAVEKLFF. The chain combines TRBV7-2 with TRBJ1-4, with 8 bases fitting TRBD1. The germline V gene encodes CDR1 SGHTA and CDR2 FQGNSA. The V and J ends lost 4 bases and 7 bases, in that order; junction bases with no gene match: 5. This CDR3 spans 14 amino acids.

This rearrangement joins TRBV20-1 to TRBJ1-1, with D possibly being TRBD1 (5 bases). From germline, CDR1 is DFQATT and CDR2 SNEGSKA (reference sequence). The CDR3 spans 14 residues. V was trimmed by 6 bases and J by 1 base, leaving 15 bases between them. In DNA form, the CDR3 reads TGCAGTGCCCGGGGGACCTTGTGGAACACTGAAGCTTTCTTT. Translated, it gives CSARGTLWNTEAFF.

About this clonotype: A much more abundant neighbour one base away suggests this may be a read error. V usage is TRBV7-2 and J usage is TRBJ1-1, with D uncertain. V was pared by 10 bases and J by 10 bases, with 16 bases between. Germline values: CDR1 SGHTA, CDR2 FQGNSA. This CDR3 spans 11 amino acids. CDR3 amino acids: CANSLGRGAFF. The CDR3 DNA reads TGTGCCAACAGTCTAGGACGGGGAGCTTTCTTT.

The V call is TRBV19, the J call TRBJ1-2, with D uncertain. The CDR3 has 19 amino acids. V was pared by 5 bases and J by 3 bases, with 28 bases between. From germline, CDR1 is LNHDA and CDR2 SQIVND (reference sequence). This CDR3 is CASSPLRGSTQAEYYGYTF. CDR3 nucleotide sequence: TGTGCCAGTAGTCCTTTGCGGGGATCCACACAAGCCGAGTACTATGGCTACACCTTC.

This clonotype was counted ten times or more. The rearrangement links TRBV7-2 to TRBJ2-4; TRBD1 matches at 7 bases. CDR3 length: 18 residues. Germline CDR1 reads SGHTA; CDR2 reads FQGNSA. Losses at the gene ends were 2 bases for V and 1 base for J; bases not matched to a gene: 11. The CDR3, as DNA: TGTGCCAGCAGCTTAACCGGGACAGTTGTTGGGGCCAAAAACATTCAGTACTTC. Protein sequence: CASSLTGTVVGAKNIQYF.